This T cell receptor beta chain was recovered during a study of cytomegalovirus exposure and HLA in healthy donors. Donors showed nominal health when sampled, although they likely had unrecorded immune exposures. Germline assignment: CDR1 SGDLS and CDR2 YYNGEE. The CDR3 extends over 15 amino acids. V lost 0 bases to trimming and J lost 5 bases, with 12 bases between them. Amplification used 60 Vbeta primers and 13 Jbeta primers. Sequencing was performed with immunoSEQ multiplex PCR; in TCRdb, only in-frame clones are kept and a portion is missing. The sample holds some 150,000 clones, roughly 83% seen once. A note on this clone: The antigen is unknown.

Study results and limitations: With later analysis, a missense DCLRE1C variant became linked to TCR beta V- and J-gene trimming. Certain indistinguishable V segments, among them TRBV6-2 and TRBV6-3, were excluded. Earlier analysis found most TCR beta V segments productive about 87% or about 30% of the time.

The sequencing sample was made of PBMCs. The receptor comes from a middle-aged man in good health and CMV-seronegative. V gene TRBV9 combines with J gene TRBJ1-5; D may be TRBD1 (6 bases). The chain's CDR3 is CASSVDRVRYQPQHF. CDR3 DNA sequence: TGTGCCAGCAGCGTAGACAGGGTTCGGTATCAGCCCCAGCATTTT.